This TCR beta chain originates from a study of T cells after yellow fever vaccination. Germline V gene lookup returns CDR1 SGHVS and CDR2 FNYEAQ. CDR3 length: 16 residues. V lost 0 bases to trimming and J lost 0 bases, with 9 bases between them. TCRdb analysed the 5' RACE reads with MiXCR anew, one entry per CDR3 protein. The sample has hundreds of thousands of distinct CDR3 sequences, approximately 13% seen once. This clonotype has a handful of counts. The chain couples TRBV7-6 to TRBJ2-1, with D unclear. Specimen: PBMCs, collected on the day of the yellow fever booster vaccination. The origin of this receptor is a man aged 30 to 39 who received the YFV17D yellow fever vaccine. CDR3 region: CASSLATGSSYNEQFF. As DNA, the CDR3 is TGTGCCAGCAGCTTAGCTACCGGCAGCTCCTACAATGAGCAGTTCTTC.